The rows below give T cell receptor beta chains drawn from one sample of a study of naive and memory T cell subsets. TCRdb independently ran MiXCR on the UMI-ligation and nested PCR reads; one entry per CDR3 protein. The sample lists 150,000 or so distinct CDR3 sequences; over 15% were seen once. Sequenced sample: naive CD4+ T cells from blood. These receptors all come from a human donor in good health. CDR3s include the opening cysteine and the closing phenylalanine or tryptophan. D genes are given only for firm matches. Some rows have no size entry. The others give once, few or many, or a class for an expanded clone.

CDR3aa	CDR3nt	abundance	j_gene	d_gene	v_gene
CSVVGRSTDTQYF	TGCAGCGTTGTCGGAAGAAGCACAGATACGCAGTATTTT	-	TRBJ2-3	-	TRBV29-1
CASSYGTSGSIEQFF	TGTGCCAGCAGCTATGGGACTAGCGGGAGCATTGAGCAGTTCTTC	few	TRBJ2-1	TRBD2	TRBV6-2/TRBV6-3
CASSQGDGGSGANVLTF	TGCGCCAGCAGCCAGGGGGACGGGGGCTCTGGGGCCAACGTCCTGACTTTC	-	TRBJ2-6	-	TRBV4-1
CASSGTSVRSQNIQYF	TGTGCCAGCAGCGGTACTAGCGTAAGATCGCAAAACATTCAGTACTTC	few	TRBJ2-4	TRBD2	TRBV7-9
CASSPGTSGRVNEQFF	TGTGCCAGCAGTCCCGGGACTAGCGGGAGGGTCAATGAGCAGTTCTTC	few	TRBJ2-1	TRBD2	TRBV12-3/TRBV12-4
CASSATSGPTDTQYF	TGTGCCAGCAGCGCCACTTCGGGACCGACAGATACGCAGTATTTT	once	TRBJ2-3	-	TRBV9
CASSPEQGRRNYGYTF	TGCGCCAGCAGCCCAGAACAGGGGCGCCGAAACTATGGCTACACCTTC	-	TRBJ1-2	TRBD1	TRBV4-1
CASSLSRQGTTYEQYF	TGTGCCAGCAGTTTGTCCCGACAGGGCACAACCTACGAGCAGTACTTC	few	TRBJ2-7	TRBD1	TRBV28
CASSTGRKGIQYF	TGTGCCAGTTCTACTGGGCGCAAAGGCATTCAGTACTTC	-	TRBJ2-4	-	TRBV6-1
CSASQVAGSGVTQYF	TGCAGTGCTAGTCAGGTAGCGGGGTCGGGAGTGACCCAGTACTTC	few	TRBJ2-5	TRBD2	TRBV20-1
CRRDALSYEQYF	TGTCGCCGGGACGCCCTATCCTACGAGCAGTACTTC	-	TRBJ2-7	-	TRBV4-2
CASSDGRADTQYF	TGTGCCAGCAGTGATGGGAGAGCAGATACGCAGTATTTT	few	TRBJ2-3	-	TRBV25-1
CASSSGLAGFNEQFF	TGTGCCAGCAGCTCAGGACTAGCGGGATTTAATGAGCAGTTCTTC	-	TRBJ2-1	TRBD2	TRBV7-2
CASSLVIARDTLSGANVLTF	TGCGCCAGCAGCTTGGTAATAGCCCGAGACACCCTCTCTGGGGCCAACGTCCTGACTTTC	-	TRBJ2-6	-	TRBV5-1
CASSFSGRGDEQFF	TGTGCCAGCAGTTTCAGCGGGAGGGGAGATGAGCAGTTCTTC	-	TRBJ2-1	TRBD2	TRBV12-3/TRBV12-4
CASSPLKGADTQYF	TGTGCCAGCAGCCCCCTGAAGGGCGCAGATACGCAGTATTTT	-	TRBJ2-3	-	TRBV7-9
CASSYDQSGSRSYEQYF	TGTGCCAGCAGTTACGATCAGAGCGGGAGTAGATCCTACGAGCAGTACTTC	-	TRBJ2-7	TRBD2	TRBV6-6
CASSYSSDHQETQYF	TGTGCCAGCAGTTACTCGTCTGACCACCAAGAGACCCAGTACTTC	-	TRBJ2-5	-	TRBV6-2/TRBV6-3
CASSPSGRAGETQYF	TGTGCCAGCAGCCCTAGCGGGAGGGCGGGGGAGACCCAGTACTTC	few	TRBJ2-5	TRBD2	TRBV7-2
CASSIKRDSGNNEQFF	TGTGCCAGTAGTATAAAAAGGGACAGCGGCAACAATGAGCAGTTCTTC	-	TRBJ2-1	TRBD1	TRBV19
CASSFLLARRTYEQYF	TGTGCCAGCAGTTTTTTACTAGCTCGCAGGACCTACGAGCAGTACTTC	many	TRBJ2-7	-	TRBV28
CASTAGGDEQYF	TGTGCCAGCACAGCGGGAGGCGACGAGCAGTACTTC	-	TRBJ2-7	TRBD2	TRBV6-2/TRBV6-3
CASSLSPYNQPQHF	TGTGCCAGCAGTTTATCGCCTTACAATCAGCCCCAGCATTTT	few	TRBJ1-5	-	TRBV28
CASSFYSGAYNEQFF	TGTGCCAGCAGCTTCTATAGCGGGGCCTACAATGAGCAGTTCTTC	few	TRBJ2-1	TRBD2	TRBV11-2
CASSLSRSSRGNQPQHF	TGTGCCAGCAGTTTGTCTAGATCGTCCAGGGGCAATCAGCCCCAGCATTTT	-	TRBJ1-5	-	TRBV12-3/TRBV12-4
CSVEVTSGYEQYF	TGCAGCGTTGAAGTAACTAGCGGCTACGAGCAGTACTTC	many	TRBJ2-7	TRBD2	TRBV29-1
CASILLAGVLRVRYEQYF	TGTGCCAGCATCCTACTAGCGGGAGTCCTCCGGGTCAGGTACGAGCAGTACTTC	few	TRBJ2-7	TRBD2	TRBV11-3
CASSLTSGSWDEQFF	TGTGCCAGCAGCTTAACTAGCGGGAGTTGGGATGAGCAGTTCTTC	-	TRBJ2-1	TRBD2	TRBV7-2
CASGGNPVVSGTDTQYF	TGTGCCAGCGGTGGCAACCCAGTGGTCAGCGGCACAGATACGCAGTATTTT	few	TRBJ2-3	-	TRBV12-3/TRBV12-4
CASGSGRGGYEQYF	TGTGCCAGCGGGTCGGGGCGGGGAGGCTACGAGCAGTACTTC	-	TRBJ2-7	-	TRBV12-3/TRBV12-4
CASSATAYSNQPQHF	TGTGCCAGTAGCGCGACAGCGTATAGCAATCAGCCCCAGCATTTT	-	TRBJ1-5	-	TRBV19
CASSRSYRDRGYEQYF	TGCGCCAGCTCCCGTTCCTACCGGGACAGGGGCTACGAGCAGTACTTC	-	TRBJ2-7	TRBD1	TRBV5-1
CSAQGGTDTQYF	TGCAGTGCTCAAGGCGGCACAGATACGCAGTATTTT	-	TRBJ2-3	-	TRBV20-1
CASSTPPPGIGASLANQPQHF	TGTGCCAGTAGTACCCCGCCTCCCGGGATAGGGGCCTCGTTAGCAAATCAGCCCCAGCATTTT	-	TRBJ1-5	-	TRBV19
CSAPSGRGVLSYNEQFF	TGCAGTGCTCCTAGCGGGAGAGGGGTTCTCTCCTACAATGAGCAGTTCTTC	many	TRBJ2-1	TRBD2	TRBV20-1
CASRMSGDEQFF	TGTGCCAGCAGGATGAGCGGGGATGAGCAGTTCTTC	-	TRBJ2-1	TRBD2	TRBV7-9
CASSLLGQDSGNTIYF	TGTGCCAGCAGCCTTCTGGGACAGGACTCTGGAAACACCATATATTTT	few	TRBJ1-3	TRBD1	TRBV7-9